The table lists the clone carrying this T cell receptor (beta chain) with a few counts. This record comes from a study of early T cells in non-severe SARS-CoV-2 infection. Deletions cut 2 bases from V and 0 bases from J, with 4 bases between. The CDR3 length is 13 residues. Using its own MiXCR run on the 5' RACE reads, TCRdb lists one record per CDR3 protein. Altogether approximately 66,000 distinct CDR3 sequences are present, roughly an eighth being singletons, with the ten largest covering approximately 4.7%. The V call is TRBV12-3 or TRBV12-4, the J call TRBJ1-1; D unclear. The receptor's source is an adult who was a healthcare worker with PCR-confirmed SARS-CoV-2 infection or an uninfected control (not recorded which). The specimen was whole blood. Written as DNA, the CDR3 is TGTGCCAGCAGTTTATTTGTGAACACTGAAGCTTTCTTT. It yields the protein CASSLFVNTEAFF.